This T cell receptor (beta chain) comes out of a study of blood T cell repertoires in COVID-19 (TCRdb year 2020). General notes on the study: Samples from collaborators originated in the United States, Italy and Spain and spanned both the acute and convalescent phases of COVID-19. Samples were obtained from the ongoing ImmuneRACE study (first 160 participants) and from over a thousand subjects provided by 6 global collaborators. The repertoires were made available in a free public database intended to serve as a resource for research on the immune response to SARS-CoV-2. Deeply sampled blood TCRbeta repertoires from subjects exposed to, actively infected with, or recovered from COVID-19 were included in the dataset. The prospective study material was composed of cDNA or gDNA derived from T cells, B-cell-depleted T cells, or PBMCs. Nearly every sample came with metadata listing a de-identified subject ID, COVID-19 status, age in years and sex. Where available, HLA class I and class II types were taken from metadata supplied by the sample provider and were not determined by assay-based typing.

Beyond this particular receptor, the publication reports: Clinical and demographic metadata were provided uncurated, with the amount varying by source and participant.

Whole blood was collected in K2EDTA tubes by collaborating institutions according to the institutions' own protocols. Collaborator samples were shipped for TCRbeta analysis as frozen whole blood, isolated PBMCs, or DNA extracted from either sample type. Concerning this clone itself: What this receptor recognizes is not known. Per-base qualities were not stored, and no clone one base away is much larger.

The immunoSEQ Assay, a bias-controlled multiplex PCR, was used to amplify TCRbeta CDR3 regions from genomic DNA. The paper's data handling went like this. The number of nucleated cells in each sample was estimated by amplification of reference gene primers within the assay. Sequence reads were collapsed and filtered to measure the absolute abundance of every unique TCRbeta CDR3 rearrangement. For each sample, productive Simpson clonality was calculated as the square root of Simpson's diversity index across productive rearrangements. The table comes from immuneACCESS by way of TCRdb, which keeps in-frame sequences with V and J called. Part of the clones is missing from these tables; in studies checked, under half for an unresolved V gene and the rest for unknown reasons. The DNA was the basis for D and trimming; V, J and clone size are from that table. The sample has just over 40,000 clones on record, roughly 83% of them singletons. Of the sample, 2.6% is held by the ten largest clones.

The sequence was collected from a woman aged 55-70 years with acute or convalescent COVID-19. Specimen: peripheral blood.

The DNA sequence is given as TGTGCCAGCAGTGCCAGACAGGGAGGCAATCAGCCCCAGCATTTT. Translated, it reads CASSARQGGNQPQHF. The sequence links TRBV2 to TRBJ1-5, and TRBD1 matches 7 of the central bases. Unmatched junction bases come to 5, with V trimmed by 4 bases and J by 2 bases. The CDR3 starts with the cysteine, ends with the phenylalanine, and has 15 residues. The entry retains the CDR3 DNA only, 45 bases that are in frame from base 1. CDR1 and CDR2, per the germline V gene, are SNHLY and FYNNEI.